These 15 T cell receptor beta chains were sequenced from one sample in a study of T-cell memory formation after mild COVID-19. Using its own MiXCR run on the 5' RACE reads, TCRdb lists one record per CDR3 protein. The table shows some 330,000 distinct CDR3 sequences, with more than 20% occurring only once. The sequenced sample consisted of PBMCs or a T cell subset sorted from them (not recorded which). These receptors were taken from an adult woman who had mild COVID-19 (a few samples of this study predate the infection). Cell type and time point are not known.

The genes are TRBV7-9 and TRBJ2-1; TRBD1 matches 10 bases. The J segment lost 6 bases and the V segment lost 5 bases, leaving 7 bases of the junction unmatched. The germline V gene has CDR1 SEHNR and CDR2 FQNEAQ (reference sequence). The CDR3 length is 15 residues. The CDR3 sequence: CASSPGQGRVNEQFF. In DNA form, the CDR3 reads TGTGCCAGCAGCCCGGGACAGGGGAGGGTCAATGAGCAGTTCTTC.

This clonotype was seen a few times. The CDR3 reads CATSRGPLLGVGQENQPQHF. The DNA for the CDR3 is TGTGCCACCAGCAGAGGCCCCTTATTAGGAGTTGGACAGGAGAATCAGCCCCAGCATTTT. The chain couples TRBV15 to TRBJ1-5; 7 bases map to TRBD1. The J segment lost 4 bases and the V segment lost 1 base, leaving 19 bases of the junction unmatched. This CDR3 is built from 20 residues. Germline CDR1 LNHNV, CDR2 YYDKDF (reference sequence).

V is TRBV12-3 or TRBV12-4 and J is TRBJ1-2, with TRBD1 identical over 9 bases. Trimming removed 6 bases from V and 7 bases from J; junction bases left unmatched: 9. This CDR3 has 14 residues. CDR3 sequence: CASSHRGRDGGYTF. The CDR3 nucleotides read TGTGCCAGCAGCCACAGGGGGCGTGATGGTGGCTACACCTTC.

This clonotype appeared a few times. V gene TRBV7-2 combines with J gene TRBJ1-6; weak D call: TRBD1 (5 bases). The V gene's germline CDR1 is SGHTA and CDR2 FQGNSA. Between the trimmed V and J ends, which lost 5 bases and 12 bases, there was a span of 8 bases. CDR3 length: 11 amino acids. CDR3 sequence (DNA): TGTGCCAGCAGCAAGGGGTTACCCCTCCACTTT. Residues: CASSKGLPLHF.

This clonotype was counted between two and nine times. The chain has TRBV24-1 and TRBJ2-5; perhaps TRBD1 as D (6 bases). V lost 8 bases and J lost 3, with 15 bases in between. The CDR3 runs to 14 residues. The germline V gene encodes CDR1 KGHDR and CDR2 SFDVKD. The DNA of the CDR3 is TGTGCCACCACCGAGGCAGGGGTGGAAGAGACCCAGTACTTC. It is translated as CATTEAGVEETQYF.

This clonotype came up a few times. This rearrangement joins TRBV20-1 to TRBJ2-7; a possible D gene is TRBD1 (6 bases). This CDR3 spans 16 amino acids. Trimming took 1 base from V and 3 from J, leaving 19 bases between them. The germline V gene has CDR1 DFQATT and CDR2 SNEGSKA (reference sequence). CDR3 residues: CSARVQGKKRIYEQYF. The DNA for the CDR3 is TGCAGTGCTAGAGTACAGGGAAAAAAGCGTATCTACGAGCAGTACTTC.

The chain couples TRBV7-8 to TRBJ1-4; D gene ambiguous. CDR3 length: 14 residues. The V gene lost 2 bases and the J gene lost 7 bases, with 11 bases spanning the gap. Germline CDR1 and CDR2: SGHVS and FQNEAQ. The CDR3 DNA reads TGTGCCAGCAGCTTACAGGAGTATGGTGAAAAACTGTTTTTT. Amino acids: CASSLQEYGEKLFF.

The gene calls are TRBV5-1 and TRBJ1-4; the D gene is possibly TRBD1 (5 bases). The CDR3 runs 15 residues. Per the germline V gene, CDR1 is SGHRS and CDR2 is YFSETQ. V lost 5 bases to trimming and J lost 11 bases, with 22 bases between them. CDR3 sequence (DNA): TGCGCCAGCAGACGTGCTTGGGACCGACTGGGGAAACTGTTTTTT. Its protein is CASRRAWDRLGKLFF.

This clonotype was detected only a few times. This rearrangement joins TRBV29-1 to TRBJ2-1; perhaps TRBD1 as D (5 bases). V dropped 5 bases and J dropped 3 bases, with 20 bases sitting between them. Germline V lookup: CDR1 SQVTM, CDR2 ANQGSEA. The length of the CDR3 is 16 residues. Here the CDR3 reads CSVRQGTSRDYNEQFF. The CDR3 nucleotides are TGCAGCGTTCGTCAGGGAACCTCCCGTGACTACAATGAGCAGTTCTTC.

This clonotype was seen many times. The genes are TRBV30 and TRBJ2-7; perhaps TRBD1 as D (5 bases). Germline V lookup: CDR1 GTSNPN, CDR2 SVGIG (reference sequence). The CDR3 loop spans 11 amino acids. V was trimmed by 5 bases and J by 4 bases, leaving 9 bases between them. The CDR3 DNA follows: TGTGCCTGGTCACAGGCTTACGAGCAGTACTTC. Its translation is CAWSQAYEQYF. The full variable domain, in which reference TRBV30 and TRBJ2-7 provide the parts outside the CDR3, is SQTIHQWPATLVQPVGSPLSLECTVEGTSNPNLYWYRQAAGRGLQLLFYSVGIGQISSEVPQNLSASRPQDRQFILSSKKLLLSDSGFYLCAWSQAYEQYFGPGTRLTVT.

The chain recombines TRBV5-1 with TRBJ2-3; D ambiguous. This CDR3 is built from 15 residues. Trimming pared 4 bases from V and 8 bases from J, leaving 20 bases between. Germline V gives CDR1 SGHRS, CDR2 YFSETQ. Written as DNA, the CDR3 is TGCGCCAGCAGCCCCCAAGAAACTATTAAGGGTACGCAGTATTTT. Translated: CASSPQETIKGTQYF.

The CDR3 DNA is TGTGCCATCAGTGAGTCGATGGATATGAACACTGAAGCTTTCTTT. It is translated as CAISESMDMNTEAFF. This sequence joins TRBV10-3 and TRBJ1-1; D ambiguous. Trimming took 0 bases from V and 0 from J, leaving 8 bases between them. This CDR3 spans 15 amino acids. Germline V gives CDR1 ENHRY, CDR2 SYGVKD.

The chain uses TRBV12-3 or TRBV12-4 and TRBJ2-3; TRBD1 might be the D (5 bases). The CDR3 spans 12 residues. Trimming took 0 bases from V and 8 from J, leaving 6 bases between them. CDR3 region: CASSLAGATQYF. The CDR3 DNA is TGTGCCAGCAGTTTAGCTGGGGCTACGCAGTATTTT.

The J gene is TRBJ2-3, the V gene TRBV7-2; 7 bases map to TRBD1. The CDR3 has 18 residues. The J segment lost 4 bases and the V segment lost 0 bases, leaving 13 bases of the junction unmatched. Per germline, CDR1 SGHTA and CDR2 FQGNSA. For the CDR3, the DNA is TGTGCCAGCAGCTTAGCCAGGGGGTTGGGGCTAGCCGCAGATACGCAGTATTTT. This codes for CASSLARGLGLAADTQYF. Full variable domain (missing parts from reference TRBV7-2 and TRBJ2-3): GAGVSQSPSNKVTEKGKDVELRCDPISGHTALYWYRQSLGQGLEFLIYFQGNSAPDKSGLPSDRFSAERTGGSVSTLTIQRTQQEDSAVYLCASSLARGLGLAADTQYFGPGTRLTVL.

This chain uses TRBV9 with TRBJ2-3, with D uncertain. The CDR3 runs 14 residues. V dropped 4 bases and J dropped 2 bases, with 11 bases sitting between them. Germline V gene data show CDR1 as SGDLS and CDR2 as YYNGEE. The CDR3 region is CASSPDTFTDTQYF. The CDR3 nucleotides are TGTGCCAGCAGCCCTGACACCTTCACAGATACGCAGTATTTT.